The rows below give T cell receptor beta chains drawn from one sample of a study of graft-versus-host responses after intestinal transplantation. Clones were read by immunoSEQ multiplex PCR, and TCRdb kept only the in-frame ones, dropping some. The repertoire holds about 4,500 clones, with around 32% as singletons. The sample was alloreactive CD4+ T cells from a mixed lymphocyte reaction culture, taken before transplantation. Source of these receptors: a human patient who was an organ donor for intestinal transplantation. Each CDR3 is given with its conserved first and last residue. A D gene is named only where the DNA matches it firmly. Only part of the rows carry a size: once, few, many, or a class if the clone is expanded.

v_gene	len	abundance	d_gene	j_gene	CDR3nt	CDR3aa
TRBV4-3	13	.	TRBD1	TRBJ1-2	TGCGCCAGCAGCAAGGACAGGAACTATGGCTACACCTTC	CASSKDRNYGYTF
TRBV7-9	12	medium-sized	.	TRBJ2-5	TGTGCCAGCAGCGGCTACAGGGAGACCCAGTACTTC	CASSGYRETQYF
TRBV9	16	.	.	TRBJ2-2	TGTGCCAGCAGCGTCAGTTTAGGGGGGGTGACCGGGGAGCTGTTTTTT	CASSVSLGGVTGELFF
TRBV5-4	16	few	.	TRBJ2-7	TGCGCCAGCAGCCAAGATAGTGGAGGGTTCTCCTACGAGCAGTACTTC	CASSQDSGGFSYEQYF
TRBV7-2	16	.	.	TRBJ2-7	TGTGCCAGCAGCTTGGGGGGACAGACGAACTCCTACGAGCAGTACTTC	CASSLGGQTNSYEQYF
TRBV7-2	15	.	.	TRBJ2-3	TGTGCCAGCAGCTCCAGAACGACTAGCACAGATACGCAGTATTTT	CASSSRTTSTDTQYF
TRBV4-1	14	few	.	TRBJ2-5	TGTGCCAGCAGCCGAGGTGTCGTTCAAGAGACCCAGTACTTC	CASSRGVVQETQYF
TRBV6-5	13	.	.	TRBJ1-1	TGTGCCAGCAGGAGCAGGGAGTTCACTGAAGCTTTCTTT	CASRSREFTEAFF
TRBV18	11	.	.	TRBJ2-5	TGTGCCAGCTCACTCCAAGAGACCCAGTACTTC	CASSLQETQYF
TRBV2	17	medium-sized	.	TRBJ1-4	TGTGCCAGCAGTGCGGAGAAACCACTTGGTAGGAATGAAAAACTGTTTTTT	CASSAEKPLGRNEKLFF
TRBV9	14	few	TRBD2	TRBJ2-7	TGTGCCAGCAGCCACGGGCTAGCGGGATACGAGCAGTACTTC	CASSHGLAGYEQYF
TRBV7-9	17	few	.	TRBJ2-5	TGTGCCAGCAGCTTAAGGGGTCTGGGGCTCCCCCAAGAGACCCAGTACTTC	CASSLRGLGLPQETQYF
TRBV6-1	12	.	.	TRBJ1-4	TGTGCCAGCACAGCAACTAATGAAAAACTGTTTTTT	CASTATNEKLFF
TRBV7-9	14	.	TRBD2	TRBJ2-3	TGTGCCAGCAGCTTTGGTGGGGGGGCAGATACGCAGTATTTT	CASSFGGGADTQYF
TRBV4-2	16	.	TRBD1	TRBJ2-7	TGTGCCAGCAGCCCGACGACCGGGACAGGGTCCTACGAGCAGTACTTC	CASSPTTGTGSYEQYF
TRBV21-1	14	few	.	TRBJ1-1	TGTGCCAGCAGCAAAAGTCCGGACGACACTGAAGCTTTCTTT	CASSKSPDDTEAFF
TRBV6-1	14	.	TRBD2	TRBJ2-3	TGTGCCAGCAGTGAACTAGCGGGGCCAGATACGCAGTATTTT	CASSELAGPDTQYF
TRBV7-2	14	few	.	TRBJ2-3	TGTGCCAGCAGCTGGACCACGCACACAGATACGCAGTATTTT	CASSWTTHTDTQYF
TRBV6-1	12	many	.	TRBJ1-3	TGTGCCAGCGGCGTATCTGGAAACACCATATATTTT	CASGVSGNTIYF
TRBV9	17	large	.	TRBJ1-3	TGTGCCAGCAGCGTAGGTCTGGACCCGCACTCTGGAAACACCATATATTTT	CASSVGLDPHSGNTIYF
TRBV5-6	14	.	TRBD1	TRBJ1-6	TGTGCCAGCAGCTACAGGGGGCATAATTCACCCCTCCACTTT	CASSYRGHNSPLHF
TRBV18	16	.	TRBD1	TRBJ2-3	TGTGCCAGCTCACTTTTTAGGGACAGGGCAACAGATACGCAGTATTTT	CASSLFRDRATDTQYF
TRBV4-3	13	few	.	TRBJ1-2	TGCGCCAGCAGCCAAGTCCCAGGGTATGGCTACACCTTC	CASSQVPGYGYTF
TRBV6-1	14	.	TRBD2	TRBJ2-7	TGTGCCAGCACCCCAGCGGGGGGGGCCCTCGAGCAGTACTTC	CASTPAGGALEQYF
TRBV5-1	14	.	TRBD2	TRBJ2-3	TGCGCCAGCAGCTTAGCGGGGGGCACAGATACGCAGTATTTT	CASSLAGGTDTQYF
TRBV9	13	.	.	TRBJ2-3	TGTGCCAGCAGCGTAGCAGGCACAGATACGCAGTATTTT	CASSVAGTDTQYF
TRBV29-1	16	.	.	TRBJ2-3	TGCAGCGTTGAAGACCCTGCGGGGGCTCTCACAGATACGCAGTATTTT	CSVEDPAGALTDTQYF
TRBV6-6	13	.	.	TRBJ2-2	TGTGCCAGCAGTTATTCAGCTCGGGGGGAGCTGTTTTTT	CASSYSARGELFF
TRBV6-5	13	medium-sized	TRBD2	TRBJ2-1	TGTGCCAGCAGTTACTCGCCGGGGGGAGGTCAGTTCTTC	CASSYSPGGGQFF
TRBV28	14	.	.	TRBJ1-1	TGTGCCAGCAGTTTAATGTTGTTGCGGACTGAAGCTTTCTTT	CASSLMLLRTEAFF
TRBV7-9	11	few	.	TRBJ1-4	TGTGCCAGCAGCTTTCATGAAAAACTGTTTTTT	CASSFHEKLFF
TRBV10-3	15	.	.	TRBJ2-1	TGTGCCATCAGTGCTCAACAAAGCTCCTACAATGAGCAGTTCTTC	CAISAQQSSYNEQFF
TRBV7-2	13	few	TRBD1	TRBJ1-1	TGCGCCAGCAGCCGGACAGGGGACACTGAAGCTTTCTTT	CASSRTGDTEAFF
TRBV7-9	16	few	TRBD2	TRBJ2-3	TGTGCCAGCAGCTTAAATCTAGCGGGGGCCACAGATACGCAGTATTTT	CASSLNLAGATDTQYF
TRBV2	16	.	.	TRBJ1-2	TGTGCCATCTTAAAAGGCGGGGCGGACCCTAACTATGGCTACACCTTC	CAILKGGADPNYGYTF
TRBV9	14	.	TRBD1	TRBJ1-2	TGTGCCAGCAGCGTACGAGAACAGGGGGCTGGCTACACCTTC	CASSVREQGAGYTF
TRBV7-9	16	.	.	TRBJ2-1	TGTGCCAGCAGCCGTCCCGGGCCTGCCCTTCAAAATGAGCAGTTCTTC	CASSRPGPALQNEQFF
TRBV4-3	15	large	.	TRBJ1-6	TGCGCCAGCAGCCAAAGTCTTCAAGGGACTTCACCCCTCCACTTT	CASSQSLQGTSPLHF
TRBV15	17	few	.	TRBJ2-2	TGTGCCACCAGCAGAGATGTAATAGCGACGAACACCGGGGAGCTGTTTTTT	CATSRDVIATNTGELFF
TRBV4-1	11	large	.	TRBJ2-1	TGCGCCAGCAGCCTCTACAATGAGCAGTTCTTC	CASSLYNEQFF
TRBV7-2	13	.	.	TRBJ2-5	TGTGCCAGCAGCCGGGACTACCAAGAGACCCAGTACTTC	CASSRDYQETQYF
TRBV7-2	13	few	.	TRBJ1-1	TGTGCCAGCAGCACAACAGGGAACACTGAAGCTTTCTTT	CASSTTGNTEAFF
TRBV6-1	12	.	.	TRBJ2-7	TGTGCCAGCAGTGAACACTCCTACGAGCAGTACTTC	CASSEHSYEQYF
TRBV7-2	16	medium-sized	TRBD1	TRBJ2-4	TGTGCCAGCAGCTTAGGAAAGGGGGCAGCCAAAAACATTCAGTACTTC	CASSLGKGAAKNIQYF
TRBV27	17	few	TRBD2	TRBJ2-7	TGTGCCAGCACCCAAAAGGGTTGGCGGGGGGGGCATAGCGAGCAGTACTTC	CASTQKGWRGGHSEQYF
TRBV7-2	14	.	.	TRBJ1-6	TGTGCCAGCAGCTTGGGCAACTATAATTCACCCCTCCACTTT	CASSLGNYNSPLHF
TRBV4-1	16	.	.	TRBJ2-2	TGCGCCAGCACTACAAAGGGAACAGCGAACACCGGGGAGCTGTTTTTT	CASTTKGTANTGELFF
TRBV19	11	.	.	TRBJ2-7	TGTGCCAGTAGTGACTCCTACGAGCAGTACTTC	CASSDSYEQYF
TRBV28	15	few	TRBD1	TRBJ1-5	TGTGCCAGCAGTTTACAGGGGGCGCGCAATCAGCCCCAGCATTTT	CASSLQGARNQPQHF
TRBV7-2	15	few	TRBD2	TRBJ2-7	TGTGCCAGCAGCCTCGGACTAGCTGCCCCCTACGAGCAGTACTTC	CASSLGLAAPYEQYF
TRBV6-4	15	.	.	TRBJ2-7	TGTGCCAGCAGTGACCCGGGGCAGGGTACCTACGAGCAGTACTTC	CASSDPGQGTYEQYF
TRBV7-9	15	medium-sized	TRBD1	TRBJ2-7	TGTGCCAGCAGCCGTACGGGACAGGAAGCCTACGAGCAGTACTTC	CASSRTGQEAYEQYF
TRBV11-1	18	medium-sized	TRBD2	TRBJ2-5	TGTGCCAGCAGCTTAGAGTCTCGGGTACTAGCGTCGGGAGAGACCCAGTACTTC	CASSLESRVLASGETQYF
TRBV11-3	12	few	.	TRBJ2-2	TGTGCCAGCAGCCGTGTCCCCGGGGAGCTGTTTTTT	CASSRVPGELFF